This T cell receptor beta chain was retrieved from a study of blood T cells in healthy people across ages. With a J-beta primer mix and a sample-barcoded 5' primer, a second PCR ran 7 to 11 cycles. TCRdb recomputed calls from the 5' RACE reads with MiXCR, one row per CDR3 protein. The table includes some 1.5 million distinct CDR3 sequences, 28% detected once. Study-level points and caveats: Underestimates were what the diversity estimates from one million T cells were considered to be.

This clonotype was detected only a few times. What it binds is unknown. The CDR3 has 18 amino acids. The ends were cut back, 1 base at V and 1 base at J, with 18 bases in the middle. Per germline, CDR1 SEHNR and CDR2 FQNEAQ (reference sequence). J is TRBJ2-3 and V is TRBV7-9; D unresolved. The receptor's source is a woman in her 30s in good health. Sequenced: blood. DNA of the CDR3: TGTGCCAGCAGCTTAGAACGGGCCAGTGAAGTAGGCACAGATACGCAGTATTTT. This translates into CASSLERASEVGTDTQYF.